Listed here is a single T cell receptor beta chain. There is no known antigen for this receptor. Nothing much larger sits one base from this clone, and base qualities are not available. Receptor libraries were prepared by emulsion pairing. Unpaired genes were suppressed in a second nested PCR with blocking oligos, after which Illumina adaptors and barcodes were added in a third nested PCR. Each emulsion RT-PCR master mix contained roughly 4,500-250,000 T cells, with C-region, Stepout and V-region primers. Emulsions were generated with the Micellula Emulsion and Purification Kit, and RT-PCR used Qiagen OneStep RT-PCR reagents. Pooled libraries were sequenced on an Illumina MiSeq with paired-end 2 x 250 reads. The authors' pipeline ran thus. In Galaxy, read pairs were joined and then clipped at the engineered overlap into separate alpha and beta files, and any unclipped reads were discarded. Alpha-beta pairs were assigned with CompleteTCR, a MiTCR-based pipeline that links chains sharing read cluster identifiers using an R script. TCR sequences that were observed only once, about 1-3.4% of the total, were removed as potential sequencing errors. TCRdb handled the public reads itself, with Q25 trimming in fastp and clone calling in MiXCR, and kept productive beta chains. Every entry covers one CDR3 protein and lists the most common genes and DNA from its rows. The V and J calls and clone size are TCRdb's, not the authors'. The sample records about 40,000 distinct CDR3 sequences, about 48% of which are singletons. Of the sample, roughly 60% is held by the ten largest clones.

To analyze paired alpha-beta TCRs of CD8+ T cells, the study used an expanded emulsion RT-PCR method with primers covering all TCR V genes. Before emulsion RT-PCR, CD8+ T cells were isolated with a CD8 positive selection kit and incubated overnight in roughly 9.1 IU/mL IL-2. The sample comes from a study of T cell repertoires in breast cancer (dated by TCRdb to between 2015 and 2016). Looking at the study overall: Tumors, lymph nodes and peripheral blood lymphocytes from breast cancer patients, as well as peripheral blood from healthy control donors, were profiled. Most of the approximately 22 patient tumors analyzed for shared TCRs were ER+/PR+. Controls included nine healthy donors of an age range similar to the patients. On average, sequencing produced about 500,000 sequences per sample and around 10 reads per input cell. Because breast cancer has a low mutational burden and common mutations are rare, the study reasoned that TCRs shared between breast cancer patients would target shared antigens. Tumors and tumor-involved lymph nodes were minced, digested with Liberase and DNase, and then passed through 70-um and 40-um filters. Blood samples were separated by Ficoll, whereas tumor-free lymph nodes were processed without any enzymatic digestion.

What the study reported, not specific to this receptor: TRBV7 predominated among the shared TCRs, which could possibly reflect tumor recognition or a mispriming bias from eight TRBV7 primers. Shared TCRs were encoded by various nucleotide sequences, which suggests selection and expansion based on antigen. Genuine antitumor clones may have been missed because singleton TCRs were discarded and only part of each tumor was sampled. Approximately 17 TCR pairs were shared across seven or more patient tumors and rarely found in control blood, suggesting possible tumor specificity. Emulsion RT-PCR was regarded as qualitative rather than quantitative, because clone recovery was skewed by transcript abundance and primer differences. Compared with tumor-free nodes, tumor-involved sentinel lymph nodes shared about fourfold more TCRs with matched tumor repertoires (about 8.3% versus 1.9%).

Compared with germline, V lacks 2 bases and J lacks 7 bases; bases without a gene match: 6. Spanning cysteine to phenylalanine, the CDR3 consists of 14 amino acids. Only CDR3 DNA is held: 42 bases, read in frame from base 1. As encoded in the germline V gene, CDR1 is MDHEN while CDR2 is SYDVKM. The chain is assembled from TRBV28 and TRBJ2-3; TRBD2 lines up with 7 middle nucleotides. This clonotype was sampled from a pool of human donors with breast cancer or a healthy control (not recorded which). The sample consisted of CD8+ T cells. The CDR3 protein sequence reads: CASSLSGVVYTQYF. Here is the DNA: TGTGCCAGCAGTTTAAGCGGGGTGGTGTATACGCAGTATTTT.